A single T cell receptor (beta chain) is shown here with its context. The target antigen is unknown. The data were obtained in a study of cytomegalovirus exposure and HLA in healthy donors. About the study: Roughly 80 million unique TCRs from HLA-typed donors made up an early data release. Caucasian-associated ancestry cluster membership applied to just over 80% of a few hundred genotyped donors. Study-wide results and limits: The study flagged roughly 160 TCR beta chains as cytomegalovirus-associated.

Unrecorded immune exposures were likely, despite nominal health at sampling. This CDR3 spans 16 amino acids. V was shortened by 2 bases and J by 4 bases, with 18 bases between the two germline ends. Per germline, CDR1 MGHRA and CDR2 YSYEKL. Researchers ran the PCR with 60 Vbeta and 13 Jbeta primers. This table comes from immunoSEQ multiplex PCR, and its TCRdb copy is limited to in-frame clones, with some not included. The profile shows about 150,000 clones, under 75% of them singletons. Input material: PBMCs. The chain carries TRBV4-1 and TRBJ2-7; tentative D call: TRBD2 (5 bases). The sequence was collected from a woman aged 55-69 years in good health and CMV-seropositive. In nucleotides, the CDR3 is TGCGCCAGCAGCCAACTCCGGGATCCCTCAATATACGAGCAGTACTTC. This sequence encodes CASSQLRDPSIYEQYF.